The T cell receptor (beta chain) described here comes from a study of T cell responses to AZD1222 COVID-19 vaccine. Findings and caveats of the study: Only six or seven AZD1222 recipients tested seropositive at baseline. Spike regions recognized by vaccine-associated CD4 TCRs spanned the protein, led by 160-218 and 743-854. Donors were largely white British and mainly female; clonal diversity was possibly underestimated. Nearly half of the spike-specific TCRs reportedly recognize variant regions that carry no mutations.

TCRdb keeps only in-frame clones here, not all; method: immunoSEQ multiplex PCR. The repertoire includes about 200,000 clones, approximately 93% of them detected once, and approximately 3.7% sits in the top ten. Turning to this clone: Its target is not known.

Between the trimmed V and J ends, which lost 3 bases and 3 bases, there was a span of 7 bases. The germline gives CDR1 SGHTA, CDR2 FQGTGA. This CDR3 is built from 13 residues. The material was peripheral blood, obtained 28 days after the second AZD1222 dose. This receptor was taken from an adult who received the AZD1222 COVID-19 vaccine. This rearrangement joins TRBV7-3 to TRBJ2-3, with D perhaps matching TRBD2 (5 bases). CDR3 sequence reads: CASSFTRTDTQYF. The CDR3 coding sequence is TGTGCCAGCAGCTTCACTAGGACAGATACGCAGTATTTT. Drawing the rest from reference TRBV7-3 and TRBJ2-3, the complete variable domain is GAGVSQTPSNKVTEKGKYVELRCDPISGHTALYWYRQSLGQGPEFLIYFQGTGAADDSGLPNDRFFAVRPEGSVSTLKIQRTERGDSAVYLCASSFTRTDTQYFGPGTRLTVL.